This is a list of T cell receptor beta chains from one sample in a study of cytomegalovirus exposure and HLA in healthy donors. The data were produced by immunoSEQ multiplex PCR, yet TCRdb's version contains in-frame clones alone and is incomplete. The sample contains over 45,000 clones, more than 80% of which appear only once. Sequences were obtained from PBMCs. The receptor set was obtained from a woman aged 18-29 years in good health and CMV-seronegative. CDR3s leave out the opening cysteine and the closing phenylalanine or tryptophan. The order of the fields is J gene, clone size, V gene, CDR3 protein. Some rows mark clone size as missing; the rest say once, few, many or name a class of expanded clone.

TRBJ1-1	NA	TRBV27	ASSAGTGRGEAF
TRBJ1-1	NA	TRBV7-9	ASSLILTEAF
TRBJ2-3	once	TRBV7-9	ASNEGRGSTDTQY
TRBJ1-2	NA	TRBV14	ASSLNRGSYGYT
TRBJ2-1	NA	TRBV27	ASSPDLAGAYNEQF
TRBJ2-1	NA	TRBV7-2	ASSILSPSGGRNEQF
TRBJ2-2	NA	TRBV11-3	ASSQGGAQTGELF
TRBJ1-5	NA	TRBV11-2	ASSSTGGGGNQPQH
TRBJ2-3	NA	TRBV18	ASSPGSGVRDTQY
TRBJ1-5	NA	TRBV27	ASSSFSNQPQH
TRBJ1-2	NA	TRBV7-2	ASSSMRGYT
TRBJ2-2	NA	TRBV5-1	ASSYGRANTGELF
TRBJ2-1	NA	TRBV7-2	ASSRKGLDGEQF
TRBJ1-2	few	TRBV15	ATSRDRTGYGYT
TRBJ1-1	NA	TRBV5-4	ASSRAKQGFGSNTEAF
TRBJ2-1	NA	TRBV4-3	ASSPRGTYNEQF
TRBJ1-2	NA	TRBV5-5	ASSWGTGANYGYT
TRBJ1-1	once	TRBV27	ASSQTLRTEAF
TRBJ2-3	NA	TRBV23-1	ASSQSREEPQY
TRBJ1-2	NA	TRBV27	ASSLYRGRAGYT
TRBJ2-1	NA	TRBV29-1	SARTGNNEQF
TRBJ2-7	NA	TRBV19	ASRTVMTDSYEQY
TRBJ1-2	NA	TRBV18	ASSRGTEANYGYT
TRBJ1-2	once	TRBV5-6	ASSRDRTYYGYT
TRBJ1-3	NA	TRBV19	ASCERGVYGNTIY
TRBJ2-5	once	TRBV7-9	ASSPGGQTQY
TRBJ2-7	NA	TRBV2	ASSGRDSYEQY
TRBJ1-1	NA	TRBV11-2	ASSRGVGKAF
TRBJ2-3	NA	TRBV5-4	ASSTPGGAGTDTQY
TRBJ2-5	NA	TRBV29-1	SVGTSGRDQY
TRBJ2-2	NA	TRBV19	ASSKGDWNTGELF